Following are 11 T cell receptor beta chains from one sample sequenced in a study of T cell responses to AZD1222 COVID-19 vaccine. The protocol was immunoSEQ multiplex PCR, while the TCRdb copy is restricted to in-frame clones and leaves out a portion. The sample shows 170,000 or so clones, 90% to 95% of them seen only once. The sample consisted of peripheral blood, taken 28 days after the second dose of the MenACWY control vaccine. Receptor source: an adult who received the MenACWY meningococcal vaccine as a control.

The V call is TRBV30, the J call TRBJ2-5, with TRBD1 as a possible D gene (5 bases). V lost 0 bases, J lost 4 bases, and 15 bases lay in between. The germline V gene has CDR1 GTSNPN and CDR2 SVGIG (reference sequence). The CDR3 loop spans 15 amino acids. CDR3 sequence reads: CAWSVDNRGGETQYF. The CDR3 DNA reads TGTGCCTGGAGTGTAGATAATAGGGGCGGAGAGACCCAGTACTTC.

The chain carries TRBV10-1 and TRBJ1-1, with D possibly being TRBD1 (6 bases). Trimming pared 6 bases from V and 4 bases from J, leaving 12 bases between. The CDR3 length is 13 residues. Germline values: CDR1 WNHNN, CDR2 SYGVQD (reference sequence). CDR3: CASSATGPTEAFF. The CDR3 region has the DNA TGCGCCAGCAGCGCCACAGGGCCCACTGAAGCTTTCTTT.

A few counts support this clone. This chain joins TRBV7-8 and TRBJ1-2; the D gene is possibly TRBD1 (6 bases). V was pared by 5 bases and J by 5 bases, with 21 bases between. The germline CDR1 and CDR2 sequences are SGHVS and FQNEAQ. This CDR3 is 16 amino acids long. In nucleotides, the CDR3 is TGTGCCAGCAGCCAACCTAGTTTCAGGGGCGGGTATGGCTACACCTTC. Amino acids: CASSQPSFRGGYGYTF.

In nucleotides, the CDR3 is TGTGCCAGCAGCTTAACTACCGGCGGGGGTATGTATGAGCAGTTCTTC. It yields the protein CASSLTTGGGMYEQFF. This chain uses TRBV7-8 with TRBJ2-1; 7 bases agree with TRBD2. CDR1 is SGHVS and CDR2 is FQNEAQ in the germline V gene. CDR3 size: 16 residues. Trimming at V came to 2 bases and at J to 8 bases, leaving 12 bases not matched to a gene.

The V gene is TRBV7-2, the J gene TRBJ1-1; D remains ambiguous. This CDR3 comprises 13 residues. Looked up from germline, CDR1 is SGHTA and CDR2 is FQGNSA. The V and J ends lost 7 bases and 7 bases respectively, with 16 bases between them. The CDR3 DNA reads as TGTGCCAGCAAAATTCGACAAACTAGTGAAGCTTTCTTT. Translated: CASKIRQTSEAFF.

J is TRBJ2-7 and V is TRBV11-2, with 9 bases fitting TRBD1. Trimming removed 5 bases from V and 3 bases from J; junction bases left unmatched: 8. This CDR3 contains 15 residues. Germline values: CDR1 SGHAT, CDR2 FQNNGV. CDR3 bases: TGTGCCAGCAGCCCAACCGGGACAGGGTACTACGAGCAGTACTTC. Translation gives CASSPTGTGYYEQYF.

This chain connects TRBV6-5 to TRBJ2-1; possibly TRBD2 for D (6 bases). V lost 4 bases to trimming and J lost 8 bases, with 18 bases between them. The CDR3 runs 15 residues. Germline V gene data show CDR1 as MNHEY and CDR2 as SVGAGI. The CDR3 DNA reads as TGTGCCAGCAGTTTCGGGGGTCCCCCAATGGATGAGCAGTTCTTC. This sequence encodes CASSFGGPPMDEQFF.

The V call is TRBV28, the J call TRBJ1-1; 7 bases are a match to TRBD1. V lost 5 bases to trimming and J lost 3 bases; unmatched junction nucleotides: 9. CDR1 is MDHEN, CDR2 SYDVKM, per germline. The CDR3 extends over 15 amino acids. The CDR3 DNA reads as TGTGCCAGCAGTCCCCTGACAGGGCCTTACACTGAAGCTTTCTTT. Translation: CASSPLTGPYTEAFF.

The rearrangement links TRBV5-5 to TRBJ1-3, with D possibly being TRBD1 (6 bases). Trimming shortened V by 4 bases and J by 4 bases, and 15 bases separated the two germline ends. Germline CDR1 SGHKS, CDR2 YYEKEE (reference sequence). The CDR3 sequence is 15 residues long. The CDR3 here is CASSPGHVGGNTIYF. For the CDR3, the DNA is TGTGCCAGCAGCCCGGGACACGTGGGCGGAAACACCATATATTTT.

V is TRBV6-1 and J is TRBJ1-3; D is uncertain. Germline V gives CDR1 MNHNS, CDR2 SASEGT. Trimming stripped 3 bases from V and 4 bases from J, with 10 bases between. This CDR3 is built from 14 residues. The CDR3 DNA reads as TGTGCCAGCAGTGATGTCCTTTTCGGAAACACCATATATTTT. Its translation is CASSDVLFGNTIYF.

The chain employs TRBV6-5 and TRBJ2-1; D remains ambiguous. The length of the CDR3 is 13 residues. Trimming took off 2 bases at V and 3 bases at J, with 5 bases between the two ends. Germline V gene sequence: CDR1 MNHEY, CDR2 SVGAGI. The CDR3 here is CASSYDGYNEQFF. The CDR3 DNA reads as TGTGCCAGCAGTTACGACGGCTACAATGAGCAGTTCTTC.